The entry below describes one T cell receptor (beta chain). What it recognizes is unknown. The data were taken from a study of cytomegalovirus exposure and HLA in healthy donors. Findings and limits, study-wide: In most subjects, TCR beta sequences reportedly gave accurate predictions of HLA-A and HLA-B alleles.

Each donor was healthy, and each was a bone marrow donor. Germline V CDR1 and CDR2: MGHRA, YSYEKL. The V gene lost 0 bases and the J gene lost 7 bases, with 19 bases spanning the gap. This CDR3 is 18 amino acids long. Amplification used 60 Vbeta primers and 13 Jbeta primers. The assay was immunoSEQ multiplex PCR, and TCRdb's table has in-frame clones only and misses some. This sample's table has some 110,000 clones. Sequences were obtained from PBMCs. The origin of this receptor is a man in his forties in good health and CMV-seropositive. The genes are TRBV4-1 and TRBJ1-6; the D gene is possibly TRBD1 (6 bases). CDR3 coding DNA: TGCGCCAGCAGCCAAGATCGACGTGACAGGATTTTGAATTCACCCCTCCACTTT. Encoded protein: CASSQDRRDRILNSPLHF.